The present T cell receptor (beta chain) was sequenced within a study of T cell responses to AZD1222 COVID-19 vaccine. J lost 7 bases, V lost 9 bases, and 10 bases had no gene match. There are 14 residues in the CDR3. Germline assignment: CDR1 KGHDR and CDR2 SFDVKD. Study-wide points: With two AZD1222 doses given, Spike-specific TCR breadth and depth both rose. The donors showed a predominance of white British ancestry and of females, with possible underestimation of clonal diversity.

The protocol was immunoSEQ multiplex PCR, while the TCRdb copy is restricted to in-frame clones and leaves out a portion. In the table there are more than 150,000 clones, roughly 94% of which are singletons. This clone occurred once. Antigen: not known. The sample consisted of peripheral blood, taken on day 0 of AZD1222 vaccination. This clonotype was sampled from an adult in good health. V usage is TRBV24-1 and J usage is TRBJ1-4, with TRBD1 matching 7 bases. The DNA of the CDR3 is TGTGCCACCGCGGAGGGGGCGCGGGGTGAAAAACTGTTTTTT. The encoded protein is CATAEGARGEKLFF.